The next 30 T cell receptor beta chains were all read from a single sample in a study of cytomegalovirus exposure and HLA in healthy donors. A multiplex PCR was run with 60 Vbeta primers and 13 Jbeta primers. Assay used: immunoSEQ multiplex PCR; TCRdb lists only in-frame clones, some missing. The sample lists about 59,000 clones; approximately 80% were seen once. The material sequenced was PBMCs. The receptors were sampled from a woman aged 40 to 49 in good health and CMV-seronegative.

The rearrangement uses TRBV28 and TRBJ1-1; TRBD1 is a possible D gene (6 bases). The CDR3 has 15 residues. Trimming removed 3 bases at V and 1 base at J, with 12 bases between. The germline CDR1 and CDR2 sequences are MDHEN and SYDVKM. The CDR3 protein is CASSFRGSGNTEAFF. The CDR3 coding sequence is TGTGCCAGCAGTTTTAGGGGGTCCGGGAACACTGAAGCTTTCTTT.

The gene calls are TRBV6-6 and TRBJ1-3, with a possible D match to TRBD1 (6 bases). The CDR3 spans 15 residues. Germline V lookup: CDR1 MNHNY, CDR2 SVGAGI (reference sequence). The V gene lost 2 bases and the J gene lost 0 bases, with 8 bases spanning the gap. CDR3: CASSYRGGSGNTIYF. CDR3 nucleotides: TGTGCCAGCAGTTACAGGGGGGGCTCTGGAAACACCATATATTTT.

The rearrangement joins TRBV18 to TRBJ2-3, with D perhaps matching TRBD1 (5 bases). Trimming stripped 4 bases from V and 2 bases from J, with 10 bases between. CDR3 length: 14 residues. The germline V gene encodes CDR1 KGHSH and CDR2 LQKENI. Written as DNA, the CDR3 is TGTGCCAGCTCACAACAGGATATCACAGATACGCAGTATTTT. Translation gives CASSQQDITDTQYF. Combining the CDR3 with reference TRBV18 and TRBJ2-3 gives the whole variable domain NAGVMQNPRHLVRRRGQEARLRCSPMKGHSHVYWYRQLPEEGLKFMVYLQKENIIDESGMPKERFSAEFPKEGPSILRIQQVVRGDSAAYFCASSQQDITDTQYFGPGTRLTVL.

The gene calls are TRBV5-1 and TRBJ2-1, with 9 bases fitting TRBD2. The germline gives CDR1 SGHRS, CDR2 YFSETQ. The J segment lost 8 bases and the V segment lost 3 bases, leaving 12 bases of the junction unmatched. The CDR3 spans 16 residues. CDR3 protein: CASSSVSGRTGDEQFF. CDR3 coding DNA: TGCGCCAGCAGCTCGGTGAGCGGGAGGACTGGGGATGAGCAGTTCTTC.

The V and J genes are TRBV29-1 and TRBJ2-7; TRBD1 matches at 8 bases. V trimming: 7 bases; J trimming: 2 bases; junction bases outside the gene matches: 4. The CDR3 has 12 amino acids. The germline CDR1 and CDR2 sequences are SQVTM and ANQGSEA. CDR3 amino acids: CSALTGAYEQYF. The CDR3 DNA reads TGCAGCGCTTTGACAGGGGCCTACGAGCAGTACTTC.

The V gene is TRBV9, the J gene TRBJ2-1; 9 nucleotides line up with TRBD2. V lost 3 bases to trimming and J lost 2 bases; unmatched junction nucleotides: 3. CDR3 length equals 15 residues. Looked up from germline, CDR1 is SGDLS and CDR2 is YYNGEE. CDR3 sequence: CASSASGRPYNEQFF. The CDR3 DNA reads as TGTGCCAGCAGCGCAAGCGGGAGGCCCTACAATGAGCAGTTCTTC. Combining the CDR3 with reference TRBV9 and TRBJ2-1 gives the whole variable domain DSGVTQTPKHLITATGQRVTLRCSPRSGDLSVYWYQQSLDQGLQFLIQYYNGEERAKGNILERFSAQQFPDLHSELNLSSLELGDSALYFCASSASGRPYNEQFFGPGTRLTVL.

The V call is TRBV10-3, the J call TRBJ2-4; D may be TRBD2 (6 bases). Germline loops: CDR1 ENHRY, CDR2 SYGVKD. Trimming took 3 bases from V and 1 from J, leaving 10 bases between them. The CDR3 spans 15 residues. The CDR3 reads CAISDGSGAKNIQYF. The CDR3 DNA is TGTGCCATCAGTGACGGGAGCGGCGCCAAAAACATTCAGTACTTC.

This sequence joins TRBV19 and TRBJ1-2; 7 bases are a match to TRBD1. This CDR3 spans 15 amino acids. CDR1 LNHDA and CDR2 SQIVND come from the germline V gene (reference sequence). The ends lost 5 bases at V and 1 base at J; junction bases unmatched: 7. The DNA of the CDR3 is TGTGCCAGTAGTCGAAAACAGGGGATTAACTATGGCTACACCTTC. Its protein is CASSRKQGINYGYTF. The full variable domain, completed using reference TRBV19 and TRBJ1-2, is DGGITQSPKYLFRKEGQNVTLSCEQNLNHDAMYWYRQDPGQGLRLIYYSQIVNDFQKGDIAEGYSVSREKKESFPLTVTSAQKNPTAFYLCASSRKQGINYGYTFGSGTRLTVV.

This clone was seen just once. The chain uses TRBV10-3 and TRBJ2-2, with 7 bases lining up with TRBD1. The CDR3 has 14 amino acids. With V trimmed by 6 bases and J by 5 bases, 6 bases remained unmatched. The V gene's germline CDR1 is ENHRY and CDR2 SYGVKD. CDR3 DNA: TGTGCCATCAGCCGGGACAGAGAAACCGGGGAGCTGTTTTTT. This sequence encodes CAISRDRETGELFF.

This clone has only a few counts. The rearrangement uses TRBV5-1 and TRBJ2-1, with D perhaps matching TRBD2 (5 bases). CDR1 and CDR2 (germline): SGHRS, YFSETQ. The CDR3 length is 13 residues. V was cut by 0 bases and J by 9 bases, with 10 bases left in between. DNA of the CDR3: TGCGCCAGCAGCTTGGCCCTAGAGGGTGAGCAGTTCTTC. Translation gives CASSLALEGEQFF.

The chain couples TRBV5-4 to TRBJ1-5; possible D gene TRBD1, 6 bases. V dropped 0 bases and J dropped 0 bases, with 7 bases sitting between them. Germline lookup yields CDR1 SGHNT and CDR2 YYREEE (reference sequence). There are 15 residues in the CDR3. The CDR3 nucleotides are TGTGCCAGCAGCTTGGACAGGGATAGCAATCAGCCCCAGCATTTT. It codes for CASSLDRDSNQPQHF.

The V call is TRBV6-5, the J call TRBJ1-5, with 9 bases fitting TRBD1. J lost 4 bases, V lost 4 bases, and 8 bases had no gene match. The CDR3 runs 16 residues. Looked up from germline, CDR1 is MNHEY and CDR2 is SVGAGI. The CDR3 DNA reads TGTGCCAGCAGTTTAGGGACAGGGCCGGGGAATCAGCCCCAGCATTTT. Amino acids: CASSLGTGPGNQPQHF.

The J gene is TRBJ2-7, the V gene TRBV2; D remains unclear. The CDR3 has 14 amino acids. CDR1 is SNHLY and CDR2 is FYNNEI in the germline V gene. V lost 6 bases and J lost 0, with 12 bases in between. The CDR3 DNA sequence: TGTGCCAGCAGCGAATCGACACCCTCCTACGAGCAGTACTTC. Translated, it gives CASSESTPSYEQYF.

V is TRBV5-1 and J is TRBJ2-4; TRBD1 might be the D (6 bases). Deletions cut 3 bases from V and 5 bases from J, with 12 bases between. The germline CDR1 and CDR2 sequences are SGHRS and YFSETQ. CDR3 size: 14 residues. CDR3 bases: TGCGCCAGCAGCTCGGGACATCTAGAAAACATTCAGTACTTC. Protein sequence: CASSSGHLENIQYF. Filled out from reference TRBV5-1 and TRBJ2-4, the complete variable domain reads KAGVTQTPRYLIKTRGQQVTLSCSPISGHRSVSWYQQTPGQGLQFLFEYFSETQRNKGNFPGRFSGRQFSNSRSEMNVSTLELGDSALYLCASSSGHLENIQYFGAGTRLSVL.

This chain connects TRBV9 to TRBJ2-2; 8 nucleotides match TRBD1. The CDR3 spans 16 residues. With V trimmed by 3 bases and J by 3 bases, 7 bases remained unmatched. Germline V lookup: CDR1 SGDLS, CDR2 YYNGEE. In DNA form, the CDR3 reads TGTGCCAGCAGCGAGGACAGGGTTGATCACACCGGGGAGCTGTTTTTT. The encoded protein is CASSEDRVDHTGELFF.

On this clone: An end of the junction differs from the germline gene, which may be a read error. This sequence joins TRBV5-1 and TRBJ2-5; possibly TRBD1 for D (5 bases). The CDR3 totals 13 residues. Germline V lookup: CDR1 SGHRS, CDR2 YFSETQ. Here the CDR3 reads CASRLAGLETQYF. The CDR3 DNA sequence: TGCGCCAGCAGATTGGCAGGGCTCGAGACCCAGTACTTC.

This chain connects TRBV19 to TRBJ1-3; 7 bases map to TRBD1. Trimming removed 9 bases from V and 4 bases from J; junction bases left unmatched: 24. CDR1 and CDR2 (germline): LNHDA, SQIVND (reference sequence). CDR3 length: 19 residues. This CDR3 reads CASSDLMRQGPFAGNTIYF. In nucleotides, the CDR3 is TGTGCCAGCTCGGACTTGATGAGACAGGGCCCCTTTGCGGGAAACACCATATATTTT.

This CDR3 reads CASSLGGVTEAFF. Written as DNA, the CDR3 is TGCGCCAGCAGCTTGGGGGGAGTAACCGAAGCTTTCTTT. The V gene is TRBV5-1, the J gene TRBJ1-1; unclear D gene. The CDR3 is 13 amino acids. CDR1 is SGHRS, CDR2 YFSETQ, per germline. With 0 bases removed from V and 8 bases from J, the gap between germline ends came to 11 bases.

The J gene is TRBJ1-1, the V gene TRBV6-1; TRBD1 is a possible D gene (6 bases). Trimming removed 2 bases from V and 5 bases from J, with 12 bases in between. There are 14 residues in the CDR3. The germline V gene has CDR1 MNHNS and CDR2 SASEGT. CDR3 nucleotides: TGTGCCAGCAGTGAACAGGGGTTGGGTACTGAAGCTTTCTTT. It yields the protein CASSEQGLGTEAFF.

In DNA form, the CDR3 reads TGCGCCAGCAGCTTGGGGGGGACAGTTACAATGAACACTGAAGCTTTCTTT. Translating gives CASSLGGTVTMNTEAFF. The chain employs TRBV5-1 and TRBJ1-1; the match to TRBD1 covers 7 bases. J lost 0 bases, V lost 0 bases, and 8 bases had no gene match. The V gene's germline CDR1 is SGHRS and CDR2 YFSETQ. The CDR3 is 17 residues long.

This chain joins TRBV20-1 and TRBJ1-2; D gene uncertain. The ends were cut back, 3 bases at V and 3 bases at J, with 5 bases in the middle. CDR1 and CDR2 (germline): DFQATT, SNEGSKA (reference sequence). CDR3 length: 11 residues. The CDR3 spells CSARRDYGYTF. CDR3 bases: TGCAGTGCTAGGAGGGACTATGGCTACACCTTC.

The chain joins TRBV5-4 to TRBJ1-1, with no clear D. This CDR3 has 15 residues. V was clipped by 0 bases and J by 1 base, with 10 bases between them. Per germline, CDR1 SGHNT and CDR2 YYREEE (reference sequence). The CDR3 nucleotides are TGTGCCAGCAGCTTGGCAGGAATGGGGAACACTGAAGCTTTCTTT. It encodes CASSLAGMGNTEAFF.

The V gene is TRBV19, the J gene TRBJ2-7; tentative D call: TRBD1 (5 bases). Trimming left V 6 bases short and J 3 bases short, with 12 bases between. Germline CDR1 and CDR2: LNHDA and SQIVND (reference sequence). The CDR3 runs 13 residues. The CDR3 sequence: CASRGTGYYEQYF. CDR3 bases: TGTGCCAGTAGGGGAACAGGATACTACGAGCAGTACTTC. Looking up the rest from reference TRBV19 and TRBJ2-7 gives the full variable domain: DGGITQSPKYLFRKEGQNVTLSCEQNLNHDAMYWYRQDPGQGLRLIYYSQIVNDFQKGDIAEGYSVSREKKESFPLTVTSAQKNPTAFYLCASRGTGYYEQYFGPGTRLTVT.

V and J are TRBV6-5 and TRBJ2-2; perhaps TRBD1 as D (6 bases). Trimming left V 2 bases short and J 6 bases short, with 10 bases between. This CDR3 is 14 amino acids long. CDR1 is MNHEY, CDR2 SVGAGI, per germline. The CDR3 DNA reads TGTGCCAGCAGTTACACACAGGGCCCCGGGGAGCTGTTTTTT. Residues: CASSYTQGPGELFF.

J is TRBJ1-2 and V is TRBV2; no clear D gene. Germline V CDR1 and CDR2: SNHLY, FYNNEI. V lost 3 bases to trimming and J lost 10 bases, with 18 bases between them. CDR3 length: 14 residues. The CDR3 protein is CASSEVRQYPNYTF. CDR3 bases: TGTGCCAGCAGTGAGGTCAGACAATATCCGAACTACACCTTC.

This clone has a handful of counts. This specimen includes other DNA sequences encoding the same CDR3. The chain is built from TRBV4-3 and TRBJ2-1; 7 nucleotides agree with TRBD2. Germline values: CDR1 LGHNA, CDR2 YSLEER. The ends lost 2 bases at V and 3 bases at J; junction bases unmatched: 4. The CDR3 is 15 amino acids. The CDR3 region has the DNA TGCGCCAGCAGCCAACCATCGGGGGGCTACAATGAGCAGTTCTTC. As protein: CASSQPSGGYNEQFF.

This clone is labeled medium-sized (0.01 to 0.1%). The genes are TRBV9 and TRBJ1-1; possible D gene TRBD1, 5 bases. Germline CDR1 SGDLS, CDR2 YYNGEE. The V and J ends lost 5 bases and 6 bases respectively, with 11 bases between them. There are 12 residues in the CDR3. The CDR3 DNA follows: TGTGCCAGCAGGGGGACGGGGGCTGAAGCTTTCTTT. This translates into CASRGTGAEAFF.

The chain combines TRBV19 with TRBJ1-2, with a tentative D call TRBD1 (6 bases). The CDR3 extends over 14 amino acids. Germline loops: CDR1 LNHDA, CDR2 SQIVND (reference sequence). Trimming pared 6 bases from V and 0 bases from J, leaving 11 bases between. Written as DNA, the CDR3 is TGTGCCAGTAGGCAACAGGGAGCTAACTATGGCTACACCTTC. Residues: CASRQQGANYGYTF.

The V call is TRBV11-3, the J call TRBJ2-7, with 10 bases lining up with TRBD2. Germline values: CDR1 SGHNT, CDR2 YENEEA. The CDR3 runs 14 residues. V gave up 6 bases and J gave up 6 bases; unmatched junction bases: 8. Here the CDR3 DNA reads TGTGCCAGCAGTACTAGCGGGATGTCTTCCGAGCAGTACTTC. Translated, it gives CASSTSGMSSEQYF.

CDR3 coding DNA: TGTGCCAGCAGTTTATCCGGGACAGGGATTAGCAATCAGCCCCAGCATTTT. Residues: CASSLSGTGISNQPQHF. V and J are TRBV28 and TRBJ1-5; 9 nucleotides match TRBD1. The CDR3 consists of 17 residues. Germline values: CDR1 MDHEN, CDR2 SYDVKM. The J segment lost 0 bases and the V segment lost 1 base, leaving 4 bases of the junction unmatched.